The 5 T cell receptor beta chains given below trace back to one sample, sequenced in a study of blood T cell repertoires in COVID-19. Clones were read by immunoSEQ multiplex PCR, and TCRdb kept only the in-frame ones, dropping some. This sample has 50,000 to 75,000 clones, with approximately 84% found just once. Sample: peripheral blood. Source of these receptors: an elderly man in a cohort sampled during active COVID-19.

The chain recombines TRBV4-2 with TRBJ2-2; maybe TRBD2 (7 bases). Germline V gene lookup returns CDR1 LGHNA and CDR2 YNFKEQ. Deletions cut 0 bases from V and 6 bases from J, with 20 bases between. This CDR3 spans 18 amino acids. The CDR3: CASSQDLRGGGLPGELFF. The CDR3 nucleotides read TGTGCCAGCAGCCAAGATCTGAGAGGGGGGGGTCTCCCCGGGGAGCTGTTTTTT.

The DNA for the CDR3 is TGTGCCAGCAGCTTAAACCCCGGTACCTACGAGCAGTACTTC. It codes for CASSLNPGTYEQYF. The chain combines TRBV11-1 with TRBJ2-7; D remains ambiguous. The CDR3 is 14 residues long. From germline, CDR1 is SGHAT and CDR2 FQDESV (reference sequence). Trimming removed 2 bases at V and 2 bases at J, with 10 bases between.

V usage is TRBV5-4 and J usage is TRBJ2-7, with 9 positions matching TRBD1. Germline-derived CDR1 and CDR2 are SGHNT and YYREEE (reference sequence). Germline trimming cut 4 bases from V and 1 base from J; bases unmatched to any gene: 6. CDR3 length: 15 residues. CDR3 nucleotide sequence: TGTGCCAGCAGCCTACGGGGACAGGGATCCTACGAGCAGTACTTC. Translating it yields CASSLRGQGSYEQYF. The full variable domain, rest sourced from reference TRBV5-4 and TRBJ2-7, is ETGVTQSPTHLIKTRGQQVTLRCSSQSGHNTVSWYQQALGQGPQFIFQYYREEENGRGNFPPRFSGLQFPNYSSELNVNALELDDSALYLCASSLRGQGSYEQYFGPGTRLTVT.

Worth noting for this clone: Different DNA sequences within this sample yield the same CDR3. The rearrangement links TRBV5-1 to TRBJ2-7; possibly TRBD1 for D (6 bases). V lost 3 bases, J lost 3 bases, and 7 bases lay in between. Germline CDR1 and CDR2: SGHRS and YFSETQ. The CDR3 loop spans 12 amino acids. CDR3 in DNA: TGCGCCAGCAGCTCACAGGGCTACGAGCAGTACTTC. Its translation is CASSSQGYEQYF.

The genes are TRBV7-2 and TRBJ2-7, with 8 bases lining up with TRBD1. V was pared by 2 bases and J by 3 bases, with 9 bases of the junction left unmatched. This CDR3 is built from 16 residues. Germline values: CDR1 SGHTA, CDR2 FQGNSA. This CDR3 reads CASSLSGAGGYYEQYF. CDR3 sequence (DNA): TGTGCCAGCAGCTTATCCGGGGCAGGGGGCTACTACGAGCAGTACTTC.